The source of this TCR beta chain is a study of beta chain features in type 1 diabetes (dated by TCRdb to between 2018 and 2020). Regarding the research as a whole: Patients and healthy donors did not differ in mean age, gender distribution, total cell number or subset yield. Across all samples, fewer than 130 million sorted cells were examined, and cell number per subset correlated strongly with RNA yield. Whereas all 30 or so donors provided naive and central memory subsets, regulatory and stem cell-like memory subsets were isolated from just 8 patients and about eight healthy donors. In the study, TCRB repertoires of sorted circulating CD4+ T cell subsets from recently diagnosed type 1 diabetes patients were compared with those of matched healthy donors. Study-wide findings and limitations: Only small numbers of individuals were included in the HLA sub-analyses, which left unresolved whether HLA type had any influence on TCRB rearrangement. Patients with type 1 diabetes made fewer insertions and deleted more nucleotides at VDJ recombination sites, implying thymic rearrangement abnormalities. Shorter templates might have been favored by PCR, but patient and control samples were amplified and corrected together, so both groups would have been affected equally by any skew. Naive, central memory and regulatory TCRB repertoires appeared to be more similar among patients than among healthy donors. Because cDNA was sequenced instead of genomic DNA, highly expressing activated cells could be over-represented, though the groups showed no difference in activation or CD3 levels. In all four CD4+ subsets, TCRB CDR3 length was moderately but significantly shorter in type 1 diabetes patients.

This clone has just a few counts. Its target antigen remains unknown. The input lacks base qualities; no much larger clone sits a single base away. A distance of 13 bases separates the germline ends of V and J, which lose 4 bases and 4 bases respectively. Reading the germline V gene (reference sequence) gives CDR1 WNHNN and CDR2 SYGVQD. Measured from the cysteine to the phenylalanine, the CDR3 is 15 residues long. The read is trimmed to its CDR3 DNA, 45 bases read in frame from base 1. From each donor, a single peripheral blood sample of about 120 mL on average was drawn into heparinised tubes. Using a panel that included CD45RO, CCR7, CD25, CD127, CD95 and CD27, naive, central memory, regulatory and stem cell-like memory CD4+ T cells were sorted on a BD FACSAria II. All sorted populations exceeded 95% purity. Right away, PBMCs were isolated by Lymphoprep density gradient centrifugation and were stained directly, with no culture step. So that batch effects would be minimized, each experiment stained and sorted samples in pairs, pairing one healthy donor with one patient.

The entire amount of isolated RNA was reverse transcribed using the High Capacity cDNA Reverse Transcription Kit, so the sequenced TCRB transcripts were expressed ones. Deep immunoSEQ sequencing was applied to naive, central memory and regulatory T cell samples, giving an average of about 3.4 million total reads per sample. After sorted cells were lysed in RLT buffer, RNA was extracted with DNase-treated RNeasy Micro or Mini kits, with the choice depending on cell number. To prevent cross-contamination, each cell subset was processed individually, whereas patient and healthy donor samples were processed jointly. TCRB sequences were amplified from cDNA with the immunoSEQ multiplex PCR, producing 87-bp fragments spanning the CDR3 region. Sequencing of the amplicons was done on the Illumina HiSeq platform. The authors' analysis ran thus. Synthetic template baselines were used to correct PCR bias computationally, reads within Hamming distance 2 were collapsed, and singletons that could not be merged were discarded. Reads were aligned to IMGT to assign V, D and J genes, CDR3 length, and insertions or deletions at six rearrangement sites. Clonotype counts were normalized to sorted cell number within each subset before computing true diversity and Gini coefficients with the tcR R package. The overlap coefficient, calculated on TCRB nucleotide sequences, was used to quantify repertoire sharing. Drawn from immuneACCESS, this table holds only the in-frame rearrangements with V and J called that TCRdb kept. Clones are partly lost; checked studies trace under half to an unresolved V gene and leave the rest unexplained. V, J and clone size are those of that table, while D and trimming were read from the DNA. The sample profile shows about 390,000 clones; over 8.5% of them were found once. Of the sample, about 0.6% is held by the ten largest clones.

The rearrangement combines TRBV10-1 with TRBJ2-2; TRBD2 is a possible D gene, resting on 6 matching bases. The sequenced sample consisted of central memory CD4+ T cells from blood. The sequence was obtained from a man between 25 and 39 years old with type 1 diabetes. The CDR3: CASSVGGTGTGELFF. DNA sequence: TGCGCCAGCAGTGTCGGCGGGACCGGCACCGGGGAGCTGTTTTTT.